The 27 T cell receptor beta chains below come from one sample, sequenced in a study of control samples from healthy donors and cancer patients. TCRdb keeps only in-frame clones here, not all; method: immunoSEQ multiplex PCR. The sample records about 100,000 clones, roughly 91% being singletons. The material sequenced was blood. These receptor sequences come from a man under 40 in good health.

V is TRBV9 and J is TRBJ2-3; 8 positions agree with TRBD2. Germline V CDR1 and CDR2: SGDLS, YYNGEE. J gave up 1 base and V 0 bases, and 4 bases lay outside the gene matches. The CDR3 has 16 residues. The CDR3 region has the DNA TGTGCCAGCAGCGTAGGGGCCGGGGGGGGCACAGATACGCAGTATTTT. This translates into CASSVGAGGGTDTQYF.

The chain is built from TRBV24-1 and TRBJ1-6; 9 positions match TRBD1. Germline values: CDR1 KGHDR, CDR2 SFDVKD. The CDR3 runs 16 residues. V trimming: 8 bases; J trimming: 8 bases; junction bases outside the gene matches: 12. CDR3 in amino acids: CATTPGGTGNDSPLHF. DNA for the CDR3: TGTGCCACCACCCCTGGAGGGACAGGGAACGATTCACCCCTCCACTTT.

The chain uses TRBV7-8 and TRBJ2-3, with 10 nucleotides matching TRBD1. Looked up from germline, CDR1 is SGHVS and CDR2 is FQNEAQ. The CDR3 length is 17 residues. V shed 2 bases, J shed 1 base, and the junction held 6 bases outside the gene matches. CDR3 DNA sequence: TGTGCCAGCAGCTTACTCGGACAGGGGGGACGCACAGATACGCAGTATTTT. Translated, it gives CASSLLGQGGRTDTQYF. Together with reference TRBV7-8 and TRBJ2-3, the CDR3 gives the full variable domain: GAGVSQSPRYKVAKRGQDVALRCDPISGHVSLFWYQQALGQGPEFLTYFQNEAQLDKSGLPSDRFFAERPEGSVSTLKIQRTQQEDSAVYLCASSLLGQGGRTDTQYFGPGTRLTVL.

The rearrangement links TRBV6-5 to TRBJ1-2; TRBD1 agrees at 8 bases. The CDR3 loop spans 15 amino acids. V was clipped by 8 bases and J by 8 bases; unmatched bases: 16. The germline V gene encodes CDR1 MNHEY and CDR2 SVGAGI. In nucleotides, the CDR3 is TGTGCCAGCTCTCAAACGACAGGGGCCCTGGGCGGCTACACCTTC. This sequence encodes CASSQTTGALGGYTF.

This chain's CDR3 is CASSLEPGGESTYNEQFF. In nucleotides, the CDR3 is TGTGCCAGCAGCTTAGAACCCGGGGGCGAATCCACCTACAATGAGCAGTTCTTC. The chain is built from TRBV7-6 and TRBJ2-1; D is tentatively TRBD1 or TRBD2 (6 bases each). V lost 1 base and J lost 2, with 18 bases in between. The CDR3 consists of 18 residues. In germline, CDR1 is SGHVS, CDR2 FNYEAQ.

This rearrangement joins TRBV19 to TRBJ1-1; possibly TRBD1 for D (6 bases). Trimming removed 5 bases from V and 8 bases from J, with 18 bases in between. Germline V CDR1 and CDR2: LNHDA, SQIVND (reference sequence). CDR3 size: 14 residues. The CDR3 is CASSSGQSIGEAFF. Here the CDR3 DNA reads TGTGCCAGTAGTTCAGGACAGTCGATTGGGGAAGCTTTCTTT. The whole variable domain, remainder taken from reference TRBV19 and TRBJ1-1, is DGGITQSPKYLFRKEGQNVTLSCEQNLNHDAMYWYRQDPGQGLRLIYYSQIVNDFQKGDIAEGYSVSREKKESFPLTVTSAQKNPTAFYLCASSSGQSIGEAFFGQGTRLTVV.

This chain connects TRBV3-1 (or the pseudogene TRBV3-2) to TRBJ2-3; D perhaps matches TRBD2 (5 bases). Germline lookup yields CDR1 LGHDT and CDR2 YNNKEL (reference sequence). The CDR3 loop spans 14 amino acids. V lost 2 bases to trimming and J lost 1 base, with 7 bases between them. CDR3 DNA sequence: TGTGCCAGCAGCCAAAGAGCGGGCACAGATACGCAGTATTTT. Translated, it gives CASSQRAGTDTQYF.

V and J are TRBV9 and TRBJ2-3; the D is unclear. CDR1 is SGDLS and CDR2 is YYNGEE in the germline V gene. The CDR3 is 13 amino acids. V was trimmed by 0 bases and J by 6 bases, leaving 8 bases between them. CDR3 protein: CASSVALWDTQYF. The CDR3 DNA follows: TGTGCCAGCAGCGTAGCCCTGTGGGATACGCAGTATTTT.

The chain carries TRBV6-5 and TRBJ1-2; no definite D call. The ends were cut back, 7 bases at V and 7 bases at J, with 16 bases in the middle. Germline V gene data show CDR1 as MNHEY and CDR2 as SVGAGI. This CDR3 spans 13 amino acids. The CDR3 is CASKEGQGFGYTF. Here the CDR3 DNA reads TGTGCCAGCAAGGAGGGCCAAGGATTTGGCTACACCTTC.

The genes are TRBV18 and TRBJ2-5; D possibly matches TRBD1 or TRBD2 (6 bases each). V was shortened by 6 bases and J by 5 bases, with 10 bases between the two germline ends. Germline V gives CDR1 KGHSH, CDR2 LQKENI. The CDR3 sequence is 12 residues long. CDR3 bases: TGTGCCAGCTCTGGGGGGCATGAGACCCAGTACTTC. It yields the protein CASSGGHETQYF.

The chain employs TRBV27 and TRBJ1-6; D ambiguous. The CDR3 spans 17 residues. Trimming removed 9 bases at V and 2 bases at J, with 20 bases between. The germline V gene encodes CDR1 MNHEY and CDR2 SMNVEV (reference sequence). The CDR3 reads CASMGMVNGPYNSPLHF. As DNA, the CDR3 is TGTGCCAGTATGGGTATGGTAAACGGACCCTATAATTCACCCCTCCACTTT.

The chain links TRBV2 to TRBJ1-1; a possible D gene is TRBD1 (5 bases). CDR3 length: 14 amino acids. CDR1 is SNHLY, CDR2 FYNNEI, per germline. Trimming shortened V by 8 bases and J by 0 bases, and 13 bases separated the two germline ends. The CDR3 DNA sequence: TGTGCCAGCTGGAGGACACTCCTGAACACTGAAGCTTTCTTT. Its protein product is CASWRTLLNTEAFF.

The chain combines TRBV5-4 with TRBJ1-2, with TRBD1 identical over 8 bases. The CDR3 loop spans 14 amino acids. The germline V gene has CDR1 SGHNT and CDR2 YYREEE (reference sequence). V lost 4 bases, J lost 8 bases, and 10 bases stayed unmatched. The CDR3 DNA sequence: TGTGCCAGCAGCCCTCGGGGACAGGTCACCGGCTACACCTTC. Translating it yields CASSPRGQVTGYTF. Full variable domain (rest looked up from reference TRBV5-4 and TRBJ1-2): ETGVTQSPTHLIKTRGQQVTLRCSSQSGHNTVSWYQQALGQGPQFIFQYYREEENGRGNFPPRFSGLQFPNYSSELNVNALELDDSALYLCASSPRGQVTGYTFGSGTRLTVV.

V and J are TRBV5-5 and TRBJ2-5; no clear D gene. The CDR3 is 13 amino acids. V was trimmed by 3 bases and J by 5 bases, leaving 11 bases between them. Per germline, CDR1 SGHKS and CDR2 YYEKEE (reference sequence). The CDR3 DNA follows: TGTGCCAGCAGCTCCCCACCTACGGAGACCCAGTACTTC. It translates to CASSSPPTETQYF.

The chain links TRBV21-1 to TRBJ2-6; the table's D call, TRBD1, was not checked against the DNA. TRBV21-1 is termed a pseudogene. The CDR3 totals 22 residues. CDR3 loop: CASDTQPAEAHRQGSGANVLTF. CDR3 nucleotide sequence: TGTGCCAGCGACACACAGCCAGCTGAAGCCCATCGTCAGGGCTCTGGGGCCAACGTCCTGACTTTC.

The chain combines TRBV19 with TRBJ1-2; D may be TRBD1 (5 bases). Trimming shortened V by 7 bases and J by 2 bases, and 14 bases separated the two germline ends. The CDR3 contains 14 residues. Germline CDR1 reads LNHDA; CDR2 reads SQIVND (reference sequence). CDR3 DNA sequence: TGTGCCAGTATCCCTGGACATCTAAACTATGGCTACACCTTC. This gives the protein CASIPGHLNYGYTF.

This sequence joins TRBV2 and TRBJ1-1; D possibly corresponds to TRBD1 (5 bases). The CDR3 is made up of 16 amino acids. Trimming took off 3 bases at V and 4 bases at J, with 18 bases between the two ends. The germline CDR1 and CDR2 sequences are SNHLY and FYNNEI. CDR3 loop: CASSDSHGRVGTEAFF. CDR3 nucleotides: TGTGCCAGCAGTGATTCACATGGCAGGGTAGGCACTGAAGCTTTCTTT.

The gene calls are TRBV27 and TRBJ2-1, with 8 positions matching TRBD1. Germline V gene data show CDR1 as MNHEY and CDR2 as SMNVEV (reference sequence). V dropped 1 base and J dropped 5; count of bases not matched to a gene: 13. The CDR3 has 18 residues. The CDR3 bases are TGTGCCAGCAGTTTATTTGGACGGGGGACAGGCGGTAACAATGAGCAGTTCTTC. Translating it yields CASSLFGRGTGGNNEQFF.

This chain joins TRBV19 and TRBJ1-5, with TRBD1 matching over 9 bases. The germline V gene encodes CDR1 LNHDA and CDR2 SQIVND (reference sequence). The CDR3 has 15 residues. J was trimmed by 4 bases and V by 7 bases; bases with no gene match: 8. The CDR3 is CASTPTTGGNQPQHF. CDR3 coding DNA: TGTGCCAGTACCCCAACGACAGGGGGAAATCAGCCCCAGCATTTT.

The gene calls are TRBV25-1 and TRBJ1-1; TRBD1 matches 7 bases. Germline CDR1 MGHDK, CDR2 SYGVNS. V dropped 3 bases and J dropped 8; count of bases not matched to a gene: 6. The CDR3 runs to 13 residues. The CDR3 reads CASSEGGQLEAFF. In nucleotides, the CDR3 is TGTGCCAGCAGTGAGGGGGGACAGCTGGAAGCTTTCTTT.

In DNA, the CDR3 is TGTGCCAGCAGTTCGACAGGCCGAAACACCATATATTTT. Translating gives CASSSTGRNTIYF. This chain joins TRBV27 and TRBJ1-3; D is perhaps TRBD1 (6 bases). Germline CDR1 is MNHEY and CDR2 is SMNVEV (reference sequence). The CDR3 covers 13 residues. With 4 bases removed from V and 5 bases from J, the gap between germline ends came to 9 bases.

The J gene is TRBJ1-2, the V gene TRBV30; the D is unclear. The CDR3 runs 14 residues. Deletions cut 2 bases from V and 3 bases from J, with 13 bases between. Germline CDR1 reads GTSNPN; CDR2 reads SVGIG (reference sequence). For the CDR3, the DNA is TGTGCCTGGAGTACGTCTCCGGGGTACTATGGCTACACCTTC. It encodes CAWSTSPGYYGYTF. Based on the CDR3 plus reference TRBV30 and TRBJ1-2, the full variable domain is SQTIHQWPATLVQPVGSPLSLECTVEGTSNPNLYWYRQAAGRGLQLLFYSVGIGQISSEVPQNLSASRPQDRQFILSSKKLLLSDSGFYLCAWSTSPGYYGYTFGSGTRLTVV.

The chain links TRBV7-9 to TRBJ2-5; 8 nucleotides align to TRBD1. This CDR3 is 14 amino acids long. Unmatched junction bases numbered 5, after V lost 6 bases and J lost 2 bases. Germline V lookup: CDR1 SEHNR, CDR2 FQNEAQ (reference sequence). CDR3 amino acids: CASRTGDLQETQYF. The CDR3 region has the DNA TGTGCCAGCAGGACAGGGGACTTACAAGAGACCCAGTACTTC. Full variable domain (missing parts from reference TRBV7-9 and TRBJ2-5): DTGVSQNPRHKITKRGQNVTFRCDPISEHNRLYWYRQTLGQGPEFLTYFQNEAQLEKSRLLSDRFSAERPKGSFSTLEIQRTEQGDSAMYLCASRTGDLQETQYFGPGTRLLVL.

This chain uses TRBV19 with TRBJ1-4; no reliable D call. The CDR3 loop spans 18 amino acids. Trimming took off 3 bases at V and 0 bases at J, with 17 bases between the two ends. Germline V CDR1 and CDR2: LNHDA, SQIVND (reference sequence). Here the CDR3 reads CASSINFGSVSTNEKLFF. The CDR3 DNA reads TGTGCCAGTAGTATCAACTTCGGCTCGGTTTCAACTAATGAAAAACTGTTTTTT.

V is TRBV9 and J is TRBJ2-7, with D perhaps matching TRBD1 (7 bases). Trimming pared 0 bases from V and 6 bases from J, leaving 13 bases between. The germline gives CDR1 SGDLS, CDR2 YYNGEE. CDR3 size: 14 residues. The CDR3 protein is CASSVGPGGGEQYF. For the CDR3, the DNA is TGTGCCAGCAGCGTAGGGCCAGGGGGAGGCGAGCAGTACTTC.

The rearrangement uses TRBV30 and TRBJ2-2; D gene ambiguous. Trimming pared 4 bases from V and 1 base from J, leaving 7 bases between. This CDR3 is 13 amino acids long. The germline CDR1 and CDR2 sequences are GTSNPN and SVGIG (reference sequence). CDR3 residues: CAWMEWNTGELFF. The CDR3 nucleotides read TGTGCCTGGATGGAGTGGAACACCGGGGAGCTGTTTTTT.

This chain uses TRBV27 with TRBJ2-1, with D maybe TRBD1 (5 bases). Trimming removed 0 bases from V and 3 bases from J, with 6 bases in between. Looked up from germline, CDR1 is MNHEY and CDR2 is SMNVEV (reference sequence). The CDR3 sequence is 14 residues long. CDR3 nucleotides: TGTGCCAGCAGTTTATCAGGGGTCTACAATGAGCAGTTCTTC. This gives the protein CASSLSGVYNEQFF.